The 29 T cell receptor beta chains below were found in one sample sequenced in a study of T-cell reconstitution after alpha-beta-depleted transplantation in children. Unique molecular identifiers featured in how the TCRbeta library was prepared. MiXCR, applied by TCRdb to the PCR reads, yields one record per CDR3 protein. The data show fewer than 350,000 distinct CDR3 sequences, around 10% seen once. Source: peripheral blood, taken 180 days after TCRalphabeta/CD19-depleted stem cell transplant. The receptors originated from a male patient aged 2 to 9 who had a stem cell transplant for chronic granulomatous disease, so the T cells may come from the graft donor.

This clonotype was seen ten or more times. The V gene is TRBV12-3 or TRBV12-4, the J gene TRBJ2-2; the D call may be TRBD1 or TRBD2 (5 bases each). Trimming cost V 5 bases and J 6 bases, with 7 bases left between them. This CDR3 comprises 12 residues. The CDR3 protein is CASSGTSGELFF. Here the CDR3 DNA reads TGTGCCAGCAGTGGGACGTCCGGGGAGCTGTTTTTT.

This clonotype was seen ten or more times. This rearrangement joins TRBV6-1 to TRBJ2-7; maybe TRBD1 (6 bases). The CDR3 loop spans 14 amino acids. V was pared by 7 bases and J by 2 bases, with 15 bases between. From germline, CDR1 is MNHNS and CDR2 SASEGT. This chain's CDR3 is CASNKQGSPYEQYF. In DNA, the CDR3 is TGTGCCAGCAATAAACAGGGATCCCCCTACGAGCAGTACTTC.

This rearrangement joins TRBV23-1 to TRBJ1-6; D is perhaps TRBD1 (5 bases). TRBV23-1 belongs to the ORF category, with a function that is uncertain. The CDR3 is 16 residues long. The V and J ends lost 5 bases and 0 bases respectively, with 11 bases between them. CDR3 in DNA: TGCGCCAGCAGTTTCGGGGCGAGCTCCTATAATTCACCCCTCCACTTT. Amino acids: CASSFGASSYNSPLHF.

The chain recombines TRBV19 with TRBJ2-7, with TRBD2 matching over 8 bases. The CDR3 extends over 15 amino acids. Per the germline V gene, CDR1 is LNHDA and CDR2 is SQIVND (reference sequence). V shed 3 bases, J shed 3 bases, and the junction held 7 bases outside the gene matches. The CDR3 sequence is CASSMRLALIYEQYF. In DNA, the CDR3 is TGTGCCAGTAGTATGAGACTAGCGCTTATCTACGAGCAGTACTTC.

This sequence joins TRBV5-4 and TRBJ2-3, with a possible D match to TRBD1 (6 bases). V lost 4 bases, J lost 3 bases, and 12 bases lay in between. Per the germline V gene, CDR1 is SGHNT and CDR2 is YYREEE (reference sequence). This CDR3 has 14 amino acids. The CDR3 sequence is CASSPRQETDTQYF. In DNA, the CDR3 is TGTGCCAGCAGCCCACGACAGGAGACAGATACGCAGTATTTT.

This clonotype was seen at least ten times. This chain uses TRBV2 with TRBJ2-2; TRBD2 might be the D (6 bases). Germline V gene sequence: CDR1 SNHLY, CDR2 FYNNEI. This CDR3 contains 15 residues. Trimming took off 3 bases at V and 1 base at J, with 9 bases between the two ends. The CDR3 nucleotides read TGTGCCAGCAGTGACTATAGCGGGAACACCGGGGAGCTGTTTTTT. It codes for CASSDYSGNTGELFF. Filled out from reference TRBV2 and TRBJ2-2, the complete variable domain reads EPEVTQTPSHQVTQMGQEVILRCVPISNHLYFYWYRQILGQKVEFLVSFYNNEISEKSEIFDDQFSVERPDGSNFTLKIRSTKLEDSAMYFCASSDYSGNTGELFFGEGSRLTVL.

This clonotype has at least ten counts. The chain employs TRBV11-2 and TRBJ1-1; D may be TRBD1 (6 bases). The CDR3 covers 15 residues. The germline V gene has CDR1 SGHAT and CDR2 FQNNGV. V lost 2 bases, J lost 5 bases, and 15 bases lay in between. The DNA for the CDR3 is TGTGCCAGCAGCTTAAAGTGGGGGACACTTACTGAAGCTTTCTTT. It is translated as CASSLKWGTLTEAFF.

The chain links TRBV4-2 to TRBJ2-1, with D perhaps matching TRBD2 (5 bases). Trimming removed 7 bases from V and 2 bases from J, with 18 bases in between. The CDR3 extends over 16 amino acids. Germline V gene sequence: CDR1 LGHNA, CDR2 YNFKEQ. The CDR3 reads CASTEAWTETYNEQFF. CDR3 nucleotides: TGTGCCAGCACCGAGGCCTGGACTGAGACCTACAATGAGCAGTTCTTC.

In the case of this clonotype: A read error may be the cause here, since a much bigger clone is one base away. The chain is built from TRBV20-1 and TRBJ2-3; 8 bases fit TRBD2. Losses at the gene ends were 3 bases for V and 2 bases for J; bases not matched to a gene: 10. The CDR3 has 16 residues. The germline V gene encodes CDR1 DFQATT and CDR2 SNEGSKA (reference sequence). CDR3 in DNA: TGCAGTGCTAGGCTACGGTATAGCGGGGCCACAGATACGCAGTATTTT. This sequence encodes CSARLRYSGATDTQYF.

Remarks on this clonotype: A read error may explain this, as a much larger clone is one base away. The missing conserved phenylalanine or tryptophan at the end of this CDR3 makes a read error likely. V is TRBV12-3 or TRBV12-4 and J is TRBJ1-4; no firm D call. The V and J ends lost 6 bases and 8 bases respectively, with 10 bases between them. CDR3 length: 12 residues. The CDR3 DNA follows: TGTGCCAGCAGCCCCCCGGGGGAAAAACTGTTTCTT. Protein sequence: CASSPPGEKLFL.

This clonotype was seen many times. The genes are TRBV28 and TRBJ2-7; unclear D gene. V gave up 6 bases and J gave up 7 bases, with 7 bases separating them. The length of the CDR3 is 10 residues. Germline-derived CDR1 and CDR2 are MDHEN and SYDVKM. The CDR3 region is CASSNREQYF. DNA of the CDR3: TGTGCCAGCAGCAACAGAGAGCAGTACTTC.

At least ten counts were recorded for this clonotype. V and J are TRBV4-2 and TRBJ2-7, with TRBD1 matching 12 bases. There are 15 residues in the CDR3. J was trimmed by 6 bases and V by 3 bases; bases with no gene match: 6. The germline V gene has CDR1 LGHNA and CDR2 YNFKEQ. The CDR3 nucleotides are TGTGCCAGCAGCCAGTCGGGACAGGGGGCCCGCGAGCAGTACTTC. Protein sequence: CASSQSGQGAREQYF.

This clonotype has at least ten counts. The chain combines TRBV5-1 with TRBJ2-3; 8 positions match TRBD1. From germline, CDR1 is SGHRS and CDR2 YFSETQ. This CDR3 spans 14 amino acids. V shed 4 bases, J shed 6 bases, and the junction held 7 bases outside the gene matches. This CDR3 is CASSTDRALDTQYF. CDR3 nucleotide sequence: TGCGCCAGCAGCACGGACAGGGCGTTGGATACGCAGTATTTT.

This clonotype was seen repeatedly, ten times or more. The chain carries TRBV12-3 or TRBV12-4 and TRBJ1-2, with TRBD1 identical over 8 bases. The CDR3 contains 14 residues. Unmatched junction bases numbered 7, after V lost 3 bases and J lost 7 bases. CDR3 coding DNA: TGTGCCAGCAGTTTTTTCGTACAGGGGGGTGGCTACACCTTC. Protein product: CASSFFVQGGGYTF.

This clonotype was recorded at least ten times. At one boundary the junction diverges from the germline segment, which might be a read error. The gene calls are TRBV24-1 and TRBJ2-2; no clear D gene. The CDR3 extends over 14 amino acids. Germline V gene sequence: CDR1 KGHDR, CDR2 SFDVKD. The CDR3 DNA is TGTGCCGTCGAAAAATCCTGGAACAGCGGGGAGCTGTTTTTT. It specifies CAVEKSWNSGELFF.

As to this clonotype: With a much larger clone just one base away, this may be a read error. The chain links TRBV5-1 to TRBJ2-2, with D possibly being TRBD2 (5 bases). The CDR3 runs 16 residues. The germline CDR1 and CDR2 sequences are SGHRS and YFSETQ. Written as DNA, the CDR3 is TGCGCCAGCAGTCTCCCGGAGGCGAAAAACACCGGGGAGCTGCTTTTT. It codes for CASSLPEAKNTGELLF.

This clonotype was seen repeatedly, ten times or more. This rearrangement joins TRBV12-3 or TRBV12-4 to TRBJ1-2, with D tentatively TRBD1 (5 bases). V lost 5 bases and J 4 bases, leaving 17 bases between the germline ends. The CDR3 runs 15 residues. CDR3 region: CASSPTESGPYGYTF. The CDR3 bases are TGTGCCAGCAGTCCGACAGAATCAGGGCCCTATGGCTACACCTTC.

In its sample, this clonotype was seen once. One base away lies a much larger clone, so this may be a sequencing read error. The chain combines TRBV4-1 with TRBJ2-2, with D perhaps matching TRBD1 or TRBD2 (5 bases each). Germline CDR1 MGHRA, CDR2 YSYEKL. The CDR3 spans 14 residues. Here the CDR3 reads CASSQDWGPGALFF. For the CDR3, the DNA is TGCGCCAGCAGCCAAGATTGGGGCCCCGGGGCGCTGTTTTTT.

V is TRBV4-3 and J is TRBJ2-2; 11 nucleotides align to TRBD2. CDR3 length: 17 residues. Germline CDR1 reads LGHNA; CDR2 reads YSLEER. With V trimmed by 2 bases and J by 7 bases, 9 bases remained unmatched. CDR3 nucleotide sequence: TGCGCCAGCAGCCAAAATCCCAGACTAGCGGGGTTCGGGGAGCTGTTTTTT. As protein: CASSQNPRLAGFGELFF.

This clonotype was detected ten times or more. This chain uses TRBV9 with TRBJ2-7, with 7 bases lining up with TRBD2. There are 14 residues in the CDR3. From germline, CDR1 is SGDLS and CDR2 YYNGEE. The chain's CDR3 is CASARAGEPYEQYF. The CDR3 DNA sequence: TGTGCGAGCGCCCGGGCGGGGGAACCCTACGAGCAGTACTTC.

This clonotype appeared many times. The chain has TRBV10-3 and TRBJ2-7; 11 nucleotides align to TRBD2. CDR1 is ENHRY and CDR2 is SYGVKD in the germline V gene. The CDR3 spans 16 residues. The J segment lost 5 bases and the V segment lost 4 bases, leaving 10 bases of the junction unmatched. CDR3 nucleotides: TGTGCCATCAGTGGCCCGACTAGCGGGATAAGCCACGAGCAGTACTTC. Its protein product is CAISGPTSGISHEQYF.

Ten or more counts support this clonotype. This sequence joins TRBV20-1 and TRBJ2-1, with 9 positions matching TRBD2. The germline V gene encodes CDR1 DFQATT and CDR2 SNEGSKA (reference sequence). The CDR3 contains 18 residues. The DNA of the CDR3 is TGCAGCAGCATTGGGGCTAGCGGGACAAGAGTGACCTACAATGAGCAGTTCTTC. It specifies CSSIGASGTRVTYNEQFF.

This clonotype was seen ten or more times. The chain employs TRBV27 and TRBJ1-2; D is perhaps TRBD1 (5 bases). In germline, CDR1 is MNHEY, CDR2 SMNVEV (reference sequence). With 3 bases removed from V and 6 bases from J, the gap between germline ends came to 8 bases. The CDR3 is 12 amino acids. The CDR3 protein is CASSFRGNGYTF. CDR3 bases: TGTGCCAGCAGTTTCCGGGGGAATGGCTACACCTTC.

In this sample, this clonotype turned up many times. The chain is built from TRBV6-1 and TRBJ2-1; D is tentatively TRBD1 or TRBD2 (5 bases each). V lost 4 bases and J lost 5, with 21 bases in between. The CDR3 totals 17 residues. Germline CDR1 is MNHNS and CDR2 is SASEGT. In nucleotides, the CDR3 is TGTGCCAGCAGTGCCAAAACGGGACCCCCATTGGACAATGAGCAGTTCTTC. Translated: CASSAKTGPPLDNEQFF.

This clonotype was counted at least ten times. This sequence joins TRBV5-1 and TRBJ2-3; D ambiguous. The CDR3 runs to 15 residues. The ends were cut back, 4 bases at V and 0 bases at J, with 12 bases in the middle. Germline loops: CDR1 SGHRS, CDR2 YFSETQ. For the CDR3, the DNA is TGCGCCAGCAGCCGCAGCGACGGGAGCACAGATACGCAGTATTTT. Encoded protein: CASSRSDGSTDTQYF.

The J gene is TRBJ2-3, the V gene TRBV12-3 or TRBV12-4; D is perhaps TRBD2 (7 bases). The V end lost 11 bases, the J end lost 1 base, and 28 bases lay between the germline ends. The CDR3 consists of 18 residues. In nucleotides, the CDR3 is TGTGCCTTCAGCGGAGGGGGGAGCGTCCGGGGGGGCACAGATACGCAGTATTTT. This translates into CAFSGGGSVRGGTDTQYF.

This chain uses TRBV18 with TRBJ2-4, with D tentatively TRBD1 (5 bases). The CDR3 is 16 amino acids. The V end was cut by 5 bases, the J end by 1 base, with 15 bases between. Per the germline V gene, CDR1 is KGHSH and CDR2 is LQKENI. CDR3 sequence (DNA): TGTGCCAGCTCAGTTTTCCAGGGTAGCGCCAAAAACATTCAGTACTTC. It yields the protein CASSVFQGSAKNIQYF.

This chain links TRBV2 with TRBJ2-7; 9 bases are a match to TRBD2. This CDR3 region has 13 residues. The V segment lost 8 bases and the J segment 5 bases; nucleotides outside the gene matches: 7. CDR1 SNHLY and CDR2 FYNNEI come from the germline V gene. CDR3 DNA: TGTGCCAGCGGAGGGACTAGCCGGCACGAGCAGTACTTC. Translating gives CASGGTSRHEQYF.

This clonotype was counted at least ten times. CDR3 DNA sequence: TGTGCCAGCAGTTTTCAGGGGCCCGGGGAGCCCCAGCATTTT. This translates into CASSFQGPGEPQHF. The chain is built from TRBV27 and TRBJ1-5; D is perhaps TRBD1 (6 bases). Germline CDR1 reads MNHEY; CDR2 reads SMNVEV (reference sequence). Trimming removed 3 bases at V and 8 bases at J, with 14 bases between. This CDR3 has 14 amino acids.